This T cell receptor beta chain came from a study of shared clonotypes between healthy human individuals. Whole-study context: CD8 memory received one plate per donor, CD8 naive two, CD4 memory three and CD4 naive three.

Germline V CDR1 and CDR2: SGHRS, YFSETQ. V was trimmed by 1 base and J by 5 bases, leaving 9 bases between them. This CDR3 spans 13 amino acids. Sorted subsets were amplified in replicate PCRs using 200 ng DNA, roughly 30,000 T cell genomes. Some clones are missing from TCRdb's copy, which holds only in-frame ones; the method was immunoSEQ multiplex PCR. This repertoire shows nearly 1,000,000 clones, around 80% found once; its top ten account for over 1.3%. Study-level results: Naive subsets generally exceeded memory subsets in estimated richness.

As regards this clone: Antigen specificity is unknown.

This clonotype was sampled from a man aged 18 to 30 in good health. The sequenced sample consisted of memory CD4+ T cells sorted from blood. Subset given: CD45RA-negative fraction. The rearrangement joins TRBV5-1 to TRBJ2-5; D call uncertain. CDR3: CASSLRTVETQYF. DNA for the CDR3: TGCGCCAGCAGCTTGCGTACGGTGGAGACCCAGTACTTC.